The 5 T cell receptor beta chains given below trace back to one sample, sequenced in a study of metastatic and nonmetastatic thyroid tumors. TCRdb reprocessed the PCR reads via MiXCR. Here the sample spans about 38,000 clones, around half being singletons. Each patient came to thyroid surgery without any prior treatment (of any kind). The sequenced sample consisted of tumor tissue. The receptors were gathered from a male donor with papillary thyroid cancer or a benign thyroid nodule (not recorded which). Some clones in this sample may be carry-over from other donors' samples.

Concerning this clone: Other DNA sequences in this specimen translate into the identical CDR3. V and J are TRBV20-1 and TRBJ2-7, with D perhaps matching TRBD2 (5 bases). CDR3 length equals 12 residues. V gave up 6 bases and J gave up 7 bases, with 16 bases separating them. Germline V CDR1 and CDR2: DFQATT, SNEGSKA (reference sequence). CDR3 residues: CSAGLNGEEQYF. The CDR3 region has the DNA TGCAGTGCCGGATTGAACGGGGAGGAGCAGTACTTC.

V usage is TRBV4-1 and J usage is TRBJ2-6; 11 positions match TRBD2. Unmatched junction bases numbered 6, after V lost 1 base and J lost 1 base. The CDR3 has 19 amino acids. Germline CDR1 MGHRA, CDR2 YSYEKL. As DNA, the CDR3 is TGCGCCAGCAGCCAAGTGGGACTAGCGGACCGATCTGGGGCCAACGTCCTGACTTTC. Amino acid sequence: CASSQVGLADRSGANVLTF.

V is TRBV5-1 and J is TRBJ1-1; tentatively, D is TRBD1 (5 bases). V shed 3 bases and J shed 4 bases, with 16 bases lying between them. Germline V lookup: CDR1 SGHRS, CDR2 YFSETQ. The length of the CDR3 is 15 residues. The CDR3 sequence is CASSSEGNGLTEAFF. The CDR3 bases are TGCGCCAGCAGCTCGGAGGGGAATGGACTCACTGAAGCTTTCTTT.

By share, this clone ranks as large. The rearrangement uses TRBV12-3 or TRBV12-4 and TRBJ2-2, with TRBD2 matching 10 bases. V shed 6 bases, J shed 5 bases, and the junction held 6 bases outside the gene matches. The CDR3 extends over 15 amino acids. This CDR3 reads CASRPRTSGTGELFF. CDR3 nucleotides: TGTGCCAGCAGACCCCGGACTAGCGGAACCGGGGAGCTGTTTTTT.

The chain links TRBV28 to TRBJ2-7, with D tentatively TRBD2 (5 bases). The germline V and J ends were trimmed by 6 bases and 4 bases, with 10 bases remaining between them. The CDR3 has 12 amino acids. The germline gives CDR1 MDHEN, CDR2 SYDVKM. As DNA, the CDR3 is TGTGCCAGCAGGGACTTAAGGTACGAGCAGTACTTC. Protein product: CASRDLRYEQYF.